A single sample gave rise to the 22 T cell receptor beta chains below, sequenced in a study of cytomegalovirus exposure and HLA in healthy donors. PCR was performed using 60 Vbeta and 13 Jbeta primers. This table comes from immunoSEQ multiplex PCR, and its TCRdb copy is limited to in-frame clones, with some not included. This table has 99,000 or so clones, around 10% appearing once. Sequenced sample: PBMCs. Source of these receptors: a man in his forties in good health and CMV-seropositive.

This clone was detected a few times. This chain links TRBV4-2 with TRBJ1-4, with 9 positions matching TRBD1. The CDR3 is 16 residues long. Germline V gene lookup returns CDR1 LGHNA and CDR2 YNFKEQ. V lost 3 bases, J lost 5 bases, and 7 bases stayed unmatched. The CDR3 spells CASSQHSGTGNEKLFF. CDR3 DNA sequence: TGTGCCAGCAGCCAGCACTCCGGGACAGGGAATGAAAAACTGTTTTTT.

The CDR3 coding sequence is TGCGCCAGCAGAGACAGACCAAATTCACCCCTCCACTTT. Translating it yields CASRDRPNSPLHF. The chain links TRBV10-2 to TRBJ1-6; a possible D gene is TRBD1 (5 bases). CDR3 length: 13 amino acids. Per germline, CDR1 WSHSY and CDR2 SAAADI. V was shortened by 6 bases and J by 7 bases, with 10 bases between the two germline ends.

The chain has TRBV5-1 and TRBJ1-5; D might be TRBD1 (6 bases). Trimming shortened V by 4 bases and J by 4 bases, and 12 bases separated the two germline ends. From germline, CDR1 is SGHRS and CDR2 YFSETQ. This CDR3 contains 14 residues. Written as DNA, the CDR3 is TGCGCCAGCAGCGGCGGACAGCCTAATCAGCCCCAGCATTTT. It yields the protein CASSGGQPNQPQHF.

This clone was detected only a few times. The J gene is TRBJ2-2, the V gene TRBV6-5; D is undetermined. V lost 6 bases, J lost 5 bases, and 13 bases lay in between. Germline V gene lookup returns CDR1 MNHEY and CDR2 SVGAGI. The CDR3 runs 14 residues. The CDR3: CASSTGSTTGELFF. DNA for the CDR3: TGTGCCAGCAGCACCGGGTCGACTACCGGGGAGCTGTTTTTT.

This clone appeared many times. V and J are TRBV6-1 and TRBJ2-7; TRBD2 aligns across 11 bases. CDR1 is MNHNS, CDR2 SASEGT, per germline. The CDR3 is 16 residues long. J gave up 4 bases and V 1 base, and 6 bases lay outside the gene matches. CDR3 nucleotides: TGTGCCAGCAGTGAAGGACTAGCGGGATTACGATACGAGCAGTACTTC. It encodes CASSEGLAGLRYEQYF.

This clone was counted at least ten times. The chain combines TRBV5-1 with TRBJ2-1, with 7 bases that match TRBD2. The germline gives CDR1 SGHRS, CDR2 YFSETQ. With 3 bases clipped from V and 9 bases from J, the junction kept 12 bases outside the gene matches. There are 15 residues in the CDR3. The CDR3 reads CASSSKAGTVIEQFF. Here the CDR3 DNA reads TGCGCCAGCAGCTCCAAAGCGGGAACCGTCATTGAGCAGTTCTTC.

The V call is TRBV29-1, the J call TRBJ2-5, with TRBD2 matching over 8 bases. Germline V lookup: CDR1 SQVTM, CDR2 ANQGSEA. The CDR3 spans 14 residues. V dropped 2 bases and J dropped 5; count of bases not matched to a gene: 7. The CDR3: CSVESSGKVETQYF. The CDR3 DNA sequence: TGCAGCGTTGAAAGTAGCGGGAAAGTTGAGACCCAGTACTTC.

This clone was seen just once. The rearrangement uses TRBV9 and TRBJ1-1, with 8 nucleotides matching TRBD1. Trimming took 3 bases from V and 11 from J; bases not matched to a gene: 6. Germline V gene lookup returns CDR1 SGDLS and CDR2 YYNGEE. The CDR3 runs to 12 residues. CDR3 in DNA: TGTGCCAGCAGCGGGACAGGGCATGGGGCTTTCTTT. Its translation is CASSGTGHGAFF.

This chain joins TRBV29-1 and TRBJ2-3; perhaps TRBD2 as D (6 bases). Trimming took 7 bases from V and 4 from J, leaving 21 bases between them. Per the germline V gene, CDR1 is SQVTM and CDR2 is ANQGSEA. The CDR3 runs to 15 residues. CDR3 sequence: CSAVGGPLSADTQYF. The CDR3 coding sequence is TGCAGCGCTGTTGGAGGGCCACTTTCCGCAGATACGCAGTATTTT.

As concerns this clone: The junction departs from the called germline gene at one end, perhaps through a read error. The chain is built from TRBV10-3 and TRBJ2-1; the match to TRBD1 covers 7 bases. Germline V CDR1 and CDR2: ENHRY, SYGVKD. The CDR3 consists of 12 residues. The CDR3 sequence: CAISEQGDATIF. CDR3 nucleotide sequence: TGTGCCATCAGTGAGCAGGGGGACGCTACGATCTTC.

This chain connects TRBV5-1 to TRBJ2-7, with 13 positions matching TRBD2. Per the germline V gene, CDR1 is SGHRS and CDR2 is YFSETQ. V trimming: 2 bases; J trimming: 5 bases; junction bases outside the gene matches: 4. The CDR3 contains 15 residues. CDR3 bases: TGCGCCAGCAGCTTCGATGGACTAGCGGGAGACGAGCAGTACTTC. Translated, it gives CASSFDGLAGDEQYF.

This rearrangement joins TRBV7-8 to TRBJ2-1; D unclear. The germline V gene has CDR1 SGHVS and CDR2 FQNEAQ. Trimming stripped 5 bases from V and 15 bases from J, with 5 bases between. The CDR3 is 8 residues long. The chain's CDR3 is CASSPRFF. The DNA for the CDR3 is TGTGCCAGCAGCCCGAGGTTCTTC.

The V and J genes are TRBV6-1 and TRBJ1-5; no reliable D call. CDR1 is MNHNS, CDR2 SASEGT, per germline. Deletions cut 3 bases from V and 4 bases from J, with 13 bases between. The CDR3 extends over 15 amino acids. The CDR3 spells CASSDQSGLNQPQHF. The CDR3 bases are TGTGCCAGCAGTGACCAGTCAGGACTTAATCAGCCCCAGCATTTT.

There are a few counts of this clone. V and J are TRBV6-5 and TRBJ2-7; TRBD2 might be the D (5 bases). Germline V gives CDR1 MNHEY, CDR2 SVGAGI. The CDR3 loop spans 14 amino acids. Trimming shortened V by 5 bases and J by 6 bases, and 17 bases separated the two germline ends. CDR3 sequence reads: CASSSRERVSEQYF. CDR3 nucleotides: TGTGCCAGCAGTAGCCGGGAAAGGGTTTCCGAGCAGTACTTC.

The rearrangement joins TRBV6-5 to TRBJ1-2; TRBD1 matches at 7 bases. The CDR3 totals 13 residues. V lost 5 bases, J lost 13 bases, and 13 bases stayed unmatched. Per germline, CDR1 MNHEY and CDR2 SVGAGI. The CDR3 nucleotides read TGTGCCAGCAGTCCGGGACAGCCGGGTCGGGTCACCTTC. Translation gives CASSPGQPGRVTF.

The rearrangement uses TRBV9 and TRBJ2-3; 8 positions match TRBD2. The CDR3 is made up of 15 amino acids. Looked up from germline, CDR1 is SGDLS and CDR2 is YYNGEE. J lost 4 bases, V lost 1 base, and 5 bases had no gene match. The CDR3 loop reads CASSVRGLDSDTQYF. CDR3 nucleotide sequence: TGTGCCAGCAGCGTACGGGGACTAGACTCAGATACGCAGTATTTT.

The CDR3 spells CAISLGLAEQETQYF. The CDR3 nucleotides are TGTGCCATCAGCTTGGGACTAGCTGAACAAGAGACCCAGTACTTC. The V call is TRBV10-3, the J call TRBJ2-5; 9 positions agree with TRBD2. Germline V CDR1 and CDR2: ENHRY, SYGVKD. J gave up 2 bases and V 6 bases, and 7 bases lay outside the gene matches. CDR3 length: 15 residues.

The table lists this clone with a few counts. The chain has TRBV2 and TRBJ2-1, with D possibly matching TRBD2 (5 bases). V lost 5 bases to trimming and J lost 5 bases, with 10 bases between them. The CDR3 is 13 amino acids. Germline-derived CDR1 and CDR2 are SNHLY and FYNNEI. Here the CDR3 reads CASSPGLNNEQFF. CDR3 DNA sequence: TGTGCCAGCAGTCCCGGACTGAACAATGAGCAGTTCTTC.

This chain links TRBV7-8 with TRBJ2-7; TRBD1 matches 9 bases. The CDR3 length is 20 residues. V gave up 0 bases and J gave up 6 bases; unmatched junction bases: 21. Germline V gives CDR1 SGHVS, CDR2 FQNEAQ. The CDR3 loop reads CASSLAITGTGFTDLLEQYF. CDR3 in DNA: TGTGCCAGCAGCTTAGCGATTACCGGGACAGGGTTTACTGACCTACTCGAGCAGTACTTC.

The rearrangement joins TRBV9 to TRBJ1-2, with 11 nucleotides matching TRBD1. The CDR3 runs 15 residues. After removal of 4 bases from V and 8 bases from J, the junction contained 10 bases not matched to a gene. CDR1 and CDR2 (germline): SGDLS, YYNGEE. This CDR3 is CASSTRTGGTAGYTF. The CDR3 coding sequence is TGTGCCAGCAGCACCCGGACAGGGGGCACGGCCGGCTACACCTTC.

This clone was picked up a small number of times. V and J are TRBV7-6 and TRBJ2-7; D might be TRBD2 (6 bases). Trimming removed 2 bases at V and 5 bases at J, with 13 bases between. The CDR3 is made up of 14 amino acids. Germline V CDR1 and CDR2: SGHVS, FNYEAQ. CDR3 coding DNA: TGTGCCAGCAGCTTAACGGAGGGGCGGGACGAGCAGTACTTC. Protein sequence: CASSLTEGRDEQYF.

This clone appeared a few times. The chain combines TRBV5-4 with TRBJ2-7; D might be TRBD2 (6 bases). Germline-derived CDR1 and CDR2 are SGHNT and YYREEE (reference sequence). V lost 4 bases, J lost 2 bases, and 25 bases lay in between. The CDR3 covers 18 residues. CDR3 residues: CASSGISHGRELTYEQYF. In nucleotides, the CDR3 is TGTGCCAGCAGCGGAATATCCCACGGACGGGAGCTTACCTACGAGCAGTACTTC.